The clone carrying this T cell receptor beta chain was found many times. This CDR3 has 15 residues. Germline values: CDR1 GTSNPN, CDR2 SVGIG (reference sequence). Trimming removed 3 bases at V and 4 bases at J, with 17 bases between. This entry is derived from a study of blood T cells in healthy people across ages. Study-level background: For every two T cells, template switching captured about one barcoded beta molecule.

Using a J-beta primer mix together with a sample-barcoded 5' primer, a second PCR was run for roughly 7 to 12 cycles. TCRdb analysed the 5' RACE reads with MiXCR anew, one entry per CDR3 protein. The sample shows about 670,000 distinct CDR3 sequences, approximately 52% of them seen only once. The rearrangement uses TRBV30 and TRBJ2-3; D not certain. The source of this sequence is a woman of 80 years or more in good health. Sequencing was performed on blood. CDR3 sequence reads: CAWSPSQWLADTQYF. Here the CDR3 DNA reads TGTGCCTGGAGCCCCTCCCAGTGGCTCGCAGATACGCAGTATTTT.